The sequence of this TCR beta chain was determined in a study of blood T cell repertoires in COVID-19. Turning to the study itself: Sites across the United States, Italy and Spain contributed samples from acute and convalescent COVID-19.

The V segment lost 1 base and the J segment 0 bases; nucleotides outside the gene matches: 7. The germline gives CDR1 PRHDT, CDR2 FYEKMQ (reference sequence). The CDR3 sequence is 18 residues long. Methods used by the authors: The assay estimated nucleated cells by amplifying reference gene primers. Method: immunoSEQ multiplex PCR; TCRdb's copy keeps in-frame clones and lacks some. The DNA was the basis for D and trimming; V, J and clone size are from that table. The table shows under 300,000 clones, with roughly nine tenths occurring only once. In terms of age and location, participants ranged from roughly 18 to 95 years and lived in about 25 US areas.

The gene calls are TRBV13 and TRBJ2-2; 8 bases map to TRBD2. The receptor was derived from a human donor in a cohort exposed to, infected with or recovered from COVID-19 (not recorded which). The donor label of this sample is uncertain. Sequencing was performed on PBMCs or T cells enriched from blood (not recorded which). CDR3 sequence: CASSLEPSGPANTGELFF. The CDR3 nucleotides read TGTGCCAGCAGCTTAGAGCCTAGCGGGCCTGCGAACACCGGGGAGCTGTTTTTT.